Below are 15 T cell receptor beta chains sequenced from a single sample in a study of response to subunit inactivated influenza vaccine. Via MiXCR, TCRdb re-called the RT-PCR reads, giving one row per CDR3 protein. The sample has around 790,000 distinct CDR3 sequences, 21% seen once; the top ten hold about 10%. Sequencing used PBMCs from blood, obtained more than 4 days after vaccination. The receptors were sampled from a man over 45 who received an inactivated influenza vaccine.

This clonotype was found a few times. V gene TRBV7-6 combines with J gene TRBJ2-1; D assignment may be TRBD1 or TRBD2 (5 bases each). There are 15 residues in the CDR3. Trimming removed 9 bases from V and 1 base from J, with 16 bases in between. In germline, CDR1 is SGHVS, CDR2 FNYEAQ. This CDR3 is CASTTGLCSYNEQFF. The CDR3, as DNA: TGTGCCAGTACCACGGGGCTCTGTTCCTACAATGAGCAGTTCTTC.

V and J are TRBV7-2 and TRBJ1-6; maybe TRBD1 (5 bases). CDR1 is SGHTA, CDR2 FQGNSA, per germline. Deletions cut 1 base from V and 10 bases from J, with 20 bases between. This CDR3 spans 17 amino acids. Written as DNA, the CDR3 is TGTGCCAGCAGCTTAGTGGGGGGACGGGCAGGAGGATCACCCCTCCACTTT. Its translation is CASSLVGGRAGGSPLHF. The full variable domain, its missing parts supplied by reference TRBV7-2 and TRBJ1-6, is GAGVSQSPSNKVTEKGKDVELRCDPISGHTALYWYRQSLGQGLEFLIYFQGNSAPDKSGLPSDRFSAERTGGSVSTLTIQRTQQEDSAVYLCASSLVGGRAGGSPLHFGNGTRLTVT.

This clonotype was recorded a few times. The V and J genes are TRBV7-2 and TRBJ1-1; no definite D call. The CDR3 has 14 residues. The germline CDR1 and CDR2 sequences are SGHTA and FQGNSA. V lost 5 bases and J lost 5, with 15 bases in between. CDR3 loop: CASSPHGSGTEAFF. For the CDR3, the DNA is TGTGCCAGCAGCCCTCATGGGTCGGGGACTGAAGCTTTCTTT. Drawing the rest from reference TRBV7-2 and TRBJ1-1, the complete variable domain is GAGVSQSPSNKVTEKGKDVELRCDPISGHTALYWYRQSLGQGLEFLIYFQGNSAPDKSGLPSDRFSAERTGGSVSTLTIQRTQQEDSAVYLCASSPHGSGTEAFFGQGTRLTVV.

This clonotype was seen repeatedly, ten times or more. The chain employs TRBV7-2 and TRBJ2-1, with a possible D match to TRBD2 (5 bases). CDR3 size: 12 residues. Germline V gene lookup returns CDR1 SGHTA and CDR2 FQGNSA. Trimming removed 8 bases from V and 8 bases from J, with 13 bases in between. For the CDR3, the DNA is TGTGCCAGCCATCGAGGAGGTTATGAGCAGTTCTTC. As protein: CASHRGGYEQFF.

The rearrangement links TRBV10-3 to TRBJ2-3; 9 nucleotides agree with TRBD2. After removal of 0 bases from V and 1 base from J, the junction contained 2 bases not matched to a gene. The germline gives CDR1 ENHRY, CDR2 SYGVKD. There are 16 residues in the CDR3. The CDR3: CAISESIAGGTDTQYF. CDR3 in DNA: TGTGCCATCAGTGAGTCGATAGCGGGGGGCACAGATACGCAGTATTTT.

This clonotype was observed a handful of times. This rearrangement joins TRBV5-1 to TRBJ2-3, with 8 bases aligning to TRBD2. The CDR3 sequence is 16 residues long. From germline, CDR1 is SGHRS and CDR2 YFSETQ. V was pared by 1 base and J by 2 bases, with 6 bases of the junction left unmatched. The CDR3 loop is CASSLSGGLVTDTQYF. The CDR3 DNA reads TGCGCCAGCAGCTTGAGCGGGGGACTAGTCACAGATACGCAGTATTTT.

The chain couples TRBV10-3 to TRBJ2-3, with D unresolved. Germline CDR1 reads ENHRY; CDR2 reads SYGVKD. This CDR3 region has 14 residues. V lost 8 bases and J lost 0, with 12 bases in between. The CDR3 DNA sequence: TGTGCCATCTCATCCCTCGTTAGCACAGATACGCAGTATTTT. Residues: CAISSLVSTDTQYF.

This clonotype came up a few times. The J gene is TRBJ2-5, the V gene TRBV24-1, with D uncertain. The V and J ends lost 1 base and 1 base respectively, with 0 bases between them. CDR1 is KGHDR and CDR2 is SFDVKD in the germline V gene. The CDR3 has 12 amino acids. The CDR3 coding sequence is TGTGCCACCAGTGATTTCCAAGAGACCCAGTACTTC. As protein: CATSDFQETQYF.

The genes are TRBV3-1 and TRBJ2-7; D not resolved. The CDR3 totals 12 residues. Trimming stripped 1 base from V and 5 bases from J, with 6 bases between. CDR1 LGHDT and CDR2 YNNKEL come from the germline V gene (reference sequence). CDR3 sequence (DNA): TGTGCCAGCAGCCAAGTTTCGGACGAGCAGTACTTC. Its translation is CASSQVSDEQYF.

The sample holds a few counts of this clonotype. The chain uses TRBV20-1 and TRBJ2-7; D remains unclear. CDR3 length equals 15 residues. Germline lookup yields CDR1 DFQATT and CDR2 SNEGSKA (reference sequence). The V end lost 1 base, the J end lost 3 bases, and 16 bases lay between the germline ends. The CDR3 spells CSARVPALTLYEQYF. CDR3 DNA: TGCAGTGCTAGAGTCCCGGCTCTGACCCTCTACGAGCAGTACTTC.

The chain combines TRBV18 with TRBJ1-5; maybe TRBD1 (5 bases). Germline V lookup: CDR1 KGHSH, CDR2 LQKENI. This CDR3 is 14 amino acids long. Trimming took off 2 bases at V and 6 bases at J, with 11 bases between the two ends. CDR3 in amino acids: CASSPAGVTQPQHF. The DNA of the CDR3 is TGTGCCAGCTCACCAGCGGGGGTGACTCAGCCCCAGCATTTT.

The chain couples TRBV5-1 to TRBJ1-1, with no clear D. Trimming removed 3 bases from V and 5 bases from J, with 11 bases in between. The germline V gene has CDR1 SGHRS and CDR2 YFSETQ. The CDR3 is made up of 13 amino acids. This CDR3 is CASSSTSLTEAFF. CDR3 nucleotides: TGCGCCAGCAGCTCCACTTCCCTGACTGAAGCTTTCTTT.

Only a few counts were recorded for this clonotype. The chain carries TRBV11-2 and TRBJ2-1, with D perhaps matching TRBD1 or TRBD2 (5 bases each). V lost 2 bases and J 0 bases, leaving 17 bases between the germline ends. This CDR3 is 18 amino acids long. In germline, CDR1 is SGHAT, CDR2 FQNNGV. The chain's CDR3 is CASSLIKSWGSSYNEQFF. The CDR3 DNA is TGTGCCAGCAGCTTAATCAAATCCTGGGGGAGCTCCTACAATGAGCAGTTCTTC. The full variable domain, with the rest looked up from reference TRBV11-2 and TRBJ2-1, is EAGVAQSPRYKIIEKRQSVAFWCNPISGHATLYWYQQILGQGPKLLIQFQNNGVVDDSQLPKDRFSAERLKGVDSTLKIQPAKLEDSAVYLCASSLIKSWGSSYNEQFFGPGTRLTVL.

This clonotype was counted between two and nine times. V and J are TRBV29-1 and TRBJ2-1, with TRBD2 matching 8 bases. Germline V CDR1 and CDR2: SQVTM, ANQGSEA. The CDR3 spans 13 residues. Losses at the gene ends were 6 bases for V and 0 bases for J; bases not matched to a gene: 1. Written as DNA, the CDR3 is TGCAGCGTGGGACTAGACTCCTACAATGAGCAGTTCTTC. Translating it yields CSVGLDSYNEQFF.

There are a few counts of this clonotype. This chain uses TRBV20-1 with TRBJ2-3, with D possibly being TRBD1 (6 bases). The CDR3 sequence is 14 residues long. Germline V CDR1 and CDR2: DFQATT, SNEGSKA (reference sequence). The germline V and J ends were trimmed by 6 bases and 2 bases, with 15 bases remaining between them. In nucleotides, the CDR3 is TGCAGTGCGTCAGAACAGGGAGCCACAGATACGCAGTATTTT. This sequence encodes CSASEQGATDTQYF.